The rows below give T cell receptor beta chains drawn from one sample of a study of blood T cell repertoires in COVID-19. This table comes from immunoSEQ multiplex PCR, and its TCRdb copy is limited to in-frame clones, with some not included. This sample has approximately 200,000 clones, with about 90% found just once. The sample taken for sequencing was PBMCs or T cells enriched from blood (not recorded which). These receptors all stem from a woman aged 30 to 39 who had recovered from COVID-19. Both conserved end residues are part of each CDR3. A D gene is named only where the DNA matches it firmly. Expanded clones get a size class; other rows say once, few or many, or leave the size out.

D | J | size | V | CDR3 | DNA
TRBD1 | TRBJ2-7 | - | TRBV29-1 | CSFRDRAGGNDEQYF | TGCAGCTTTAGGGACCGGGCAGGGGGTAACGACGAGCAGTACTTC
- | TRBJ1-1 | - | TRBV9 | CASSVGGQNTEAFF | TGTGCCAGCAGCGTAGGGGGGCAAAACACTGAAGCTTTCTTT
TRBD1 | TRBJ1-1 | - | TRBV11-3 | CASSVGRQGARTEAFF | TGTGCCAGCAGCGTCGGAAGACAGGGGGCGCGCACTGAAGCTTTCTTT
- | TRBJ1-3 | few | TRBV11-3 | CASRSGYDSGNTIYF | TGTGCCAGCAGATCAGGGTACGATTCTGGAAACACCATATATTTT
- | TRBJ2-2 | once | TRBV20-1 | CSASLRGATGELFF | TGCAGTGCTAGTCTTCGCGGGGCAACCGGGGAGCTGTTTTTT
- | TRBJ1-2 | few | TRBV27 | CASSQIGGSSGYTF | TGTGCCAGCAGCCAAATAGGAGGGTCTTCTGGCTACACCTTC
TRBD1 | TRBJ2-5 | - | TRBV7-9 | CASSLIRQGVETQYF | TGTGCCAGCAGCTTAATCCGACAGGGTGTAGAGACCCAGTACTTC
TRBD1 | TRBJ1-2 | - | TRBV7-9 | CASSSRQGHYGYTF | TGTGCCAGCAGCTCAAGACAGGGACACTATGGCTACACCTTC
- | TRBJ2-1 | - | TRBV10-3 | CAISESGRGSFF | TGTGCCATCAGTGAGTCAGGTCGGGGATCGTTCTTC
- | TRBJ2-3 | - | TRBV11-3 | CASSIGGLQGGDTQYF | TGTGCCAGCAGCATCGGGGGACTCCAGGGTGGTGATACGCAGTATTTT
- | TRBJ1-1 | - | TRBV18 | CASSPYQGQKWDTEAFF | TGTGCCAGCTCACCATATCAGGGGCAAAAATGGGACACTGAAGCTTTCTTT
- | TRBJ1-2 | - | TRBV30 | CAWSPYGGYTF | TGTGCCTGGAGTCCGTACGGTGGCTACACCTTC
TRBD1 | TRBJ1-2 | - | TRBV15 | CATSRQRQGAAYGYTF | TGTGCCACCAGCAGACAGAGACAGGGGGCGGCCTATGGCTACACCTTC
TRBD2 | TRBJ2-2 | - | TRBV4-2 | CASSQVRGGGTGELFF | TGTGCCAGCAGCCAAGTGCGCGGGGGAGGCACCGGGGAGCTGTTTTTT
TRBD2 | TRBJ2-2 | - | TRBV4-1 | CASSQVAGDTGELFF | TGCGCCAGCAGCCAAGTCGCGGGGGACACCGGGGAGCTGTTTTTT
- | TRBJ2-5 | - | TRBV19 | CASSIVTDQETQYF | TGTGCCAGTAGTATTGTGACTGACCAAGAGACCCAGTACTTC
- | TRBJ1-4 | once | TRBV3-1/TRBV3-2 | CASSQRTNEKLFF | TGTGCCAGCAGCCAACGGACTAATGAAAAACTGTTTTTT
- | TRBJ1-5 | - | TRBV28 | CASHPGSTRNQPQHF | TGTGCCAGCCACCCCGGGAGCACACGCAATCAGCCCCAGCATTTT
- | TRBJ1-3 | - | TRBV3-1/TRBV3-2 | CASSPGYGGMSSGNTIYF | TGTGCCAGCAGCCCCGGCTATGGAGGGATGAGCTCTGGAAACACCATATATTTT
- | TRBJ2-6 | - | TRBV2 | CASSEGRSGANVLTF | TGTGCCAGCAGTGAGGGCCGCTCTGGGGCCAACGTCCTGACTTTC
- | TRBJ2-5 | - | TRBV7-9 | CASSQEARPMQETQYF | TGTGCCAGCAGCCAGGAAGCCCGCCCGATGCAAGAGACCCAGTACTTC
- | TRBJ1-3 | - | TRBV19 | CASTPNRVAGNTIYF | TGTGCCAGTACCCCTAACAGGGTAGCTGGAAACACCATATATTTT
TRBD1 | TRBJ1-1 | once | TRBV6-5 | CASSPDRYEAFF | TGTGCCAGCAGCCCGGACAGGTATGAAGCTTTCTTT
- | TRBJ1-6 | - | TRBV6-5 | CASKKWTVWSPLHF | TGTGCCAGTAAGAAATGGACAGTTTGGTCACCCCTCCACTTT
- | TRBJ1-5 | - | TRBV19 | CASSRGSDSNQPQHF | TGTGCCAGTAGTCGGGGGTCGGATAGCAATCAGCCCCAGCATTTT
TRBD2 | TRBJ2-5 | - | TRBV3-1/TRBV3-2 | CATTIPGLALETQYF | TGTGCCACTACGATCCCGGGACTAGCGTTGGAGACCCAGTACTTC
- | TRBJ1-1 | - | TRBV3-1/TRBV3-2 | CASSQDLGAEAFF | TGTGCCAGCAGCCAAGATTTAGGGGCTGAAGCTTTCTTT
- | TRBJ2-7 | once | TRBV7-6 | CASTSFSGQSYEQYF | TGTGCCAGCACCTCTTTCTCAGGACAATCCTACGAGCAGTACTTC
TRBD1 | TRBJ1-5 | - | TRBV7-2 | CASSPRGRSNQPQHF | TGTGCCAGCAGCCCCAGGGGGCGTAGCAATCAGCCCCAGCATTTT
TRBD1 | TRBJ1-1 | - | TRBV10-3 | CAISDLKGAGEAFF | TGTGCCATCAGTGATCTCAAGGGGGCAGGTGAAGCTTTCTTT
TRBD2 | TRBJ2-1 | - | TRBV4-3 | CASSHKSGEGREQFF | TGCGCCAGCAGCCATAAGTCGGGGGAGGGGCGTGAACAGTTCTTC
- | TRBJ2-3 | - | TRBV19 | CASQPRWGGNTDTQYF | TGTGCCAGCCAACCGCGGTGGGGCGGGAACACAGATACGCAGTATTTT
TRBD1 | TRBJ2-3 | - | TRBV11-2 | CASSLRWTGGSSDTQYF | TGTGCCAGCAGCTTACGATGGACAGGGGGCTCGTCAGATACGCAGTATTTT
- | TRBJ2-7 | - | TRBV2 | CASSDRRSYEQYF | TGTGCCAGCAGTGACAGGAGGTCCTACGAGCAGTACTTC
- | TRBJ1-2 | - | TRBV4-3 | CASSQDPNSIFNYGYTF | TGCGCCAGCAGCCAAGATCCCAACAGTATATTTAACTATGGCTACACCTTC
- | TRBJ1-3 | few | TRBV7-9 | CASSLRGASGNTIYF | TGTGCCAGCAGCTTAAGGGGTGCCTCTGGAAACACCATATATTTT
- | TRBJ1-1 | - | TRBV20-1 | CSAGLGGLAFF | TGCAGTGCTGGATTGGGGGGGCTAGCTTTCTTT
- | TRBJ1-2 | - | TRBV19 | CASSIGENYGYTF | TGTGCCAGTAGTATTGGAGAAAACTATGGCTACACCTTC
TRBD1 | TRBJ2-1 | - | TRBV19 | CASSNRGSSYNEQFF | TGTGCCAGTAGTAACAGGGGGAGCTCCTACAATGAGCAGTTCTTC
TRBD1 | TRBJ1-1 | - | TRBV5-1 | CASSLVTGTFTEAFF | TGCGCCAGCAGCTTGGTGACAGGGACCTTTACTGAAGCTTTCTTT
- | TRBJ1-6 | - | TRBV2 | CASTRTSYNSPLHF | TGTGCCAGCACCCGGACATCATATAATTCACCCCTCCACTTT